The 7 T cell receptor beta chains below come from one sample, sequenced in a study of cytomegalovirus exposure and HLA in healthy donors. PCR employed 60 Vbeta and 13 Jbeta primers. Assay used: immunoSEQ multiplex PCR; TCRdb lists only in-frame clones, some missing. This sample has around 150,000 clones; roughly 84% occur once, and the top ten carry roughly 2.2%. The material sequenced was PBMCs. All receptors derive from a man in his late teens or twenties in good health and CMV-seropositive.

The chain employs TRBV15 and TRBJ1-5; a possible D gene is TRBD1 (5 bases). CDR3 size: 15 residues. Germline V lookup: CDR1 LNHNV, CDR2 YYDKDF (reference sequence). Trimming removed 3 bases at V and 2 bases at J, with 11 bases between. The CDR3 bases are TGTGCCACCAGCAGGGCCGGGACTCGCAATCAGCCCCAGCATTTT. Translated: CATSRAGTRNQPQHF.

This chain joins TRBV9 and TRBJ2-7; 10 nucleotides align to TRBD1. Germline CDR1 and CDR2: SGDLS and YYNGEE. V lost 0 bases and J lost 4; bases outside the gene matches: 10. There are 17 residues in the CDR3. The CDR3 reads CASSVGPWGQGFYEQYF. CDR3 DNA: TGTGCCAGCAGCGTAGGTCCGTGGGGACAGGGGTTTTACGAGCAGTACTTC.

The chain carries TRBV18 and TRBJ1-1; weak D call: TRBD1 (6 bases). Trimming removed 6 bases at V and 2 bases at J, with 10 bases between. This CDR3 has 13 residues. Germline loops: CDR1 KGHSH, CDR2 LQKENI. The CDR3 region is CASSRQDNTEAFF. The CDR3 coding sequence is TGTGCCAGCTCTCGACAGGATAACACTGAAGCTTTCTTT.

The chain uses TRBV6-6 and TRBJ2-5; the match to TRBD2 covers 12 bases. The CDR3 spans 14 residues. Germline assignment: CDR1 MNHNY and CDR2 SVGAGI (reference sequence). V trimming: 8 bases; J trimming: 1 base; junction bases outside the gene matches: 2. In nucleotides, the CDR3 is TGTGCCAGCGGACTAGCGGGACCCCAAGAGACCCAGTACTTC. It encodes CASGLAGPQETQYF.

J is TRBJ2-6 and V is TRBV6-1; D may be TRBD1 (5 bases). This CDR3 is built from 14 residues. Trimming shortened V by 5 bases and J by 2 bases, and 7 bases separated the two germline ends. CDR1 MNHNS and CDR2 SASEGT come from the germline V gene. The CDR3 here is CASSTGAGANVLTF. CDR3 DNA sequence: TGTGCCAGCAGTACAGGAGCTGGGGCCAACGTCCTGACTTTC.

The CDR3: CASSPNILAVNYEQYF. CDR3 DNA sequence: TGTGCCAGCAGCCCTAACATACTAGCGGTGAATTACGAGCAGTACTTC. The rearrangement joins TRBV7-2 to TRBJ2-7; TRBD2 aligns across 8 bases. The germline V gene encodes CDR1 SGHTA and CDR2 FQGNSA. The CDR3 extends over 16 amino acids. Losses at the gene ends were 5 bases for V and 4 bases for J; bases not matched to a gene: 13.

The CDR3 region has the DNA TGCGCCAGCAGCTGGGACAGGGGTCAAACTGCGGAGCTGTTTTTT. Translating gives CASSWDRGQTAELFF. The V gene is TRBV5-1, the J gene TRBJ2-2, with 10 bases fitting TRBD1. V trimming: 3 bases; J trimming: 10 bases; junction bases outside the gene matches: 9. This CDR3 region has 15 residues. Germline lookup yields CDR1 SGHRS and CDR2 YFSETQ.